Listed below are T cell receptor beta chains from one sample, sequenced in a study of chemoradiotherapy in HPV16-positive cancers. Repertoires were generated with immunoSEQ multiplex PCR, while TCRdb's copy carries only in-frame clones and drops some. The sample shows just over 3,000 clones, around 90% of them seen only once. The input for sequencing was tumor tissue, taken from a patient who underwent chemoradiotherapy. These receptors all come from a human donor with HPV-associated anogenital cancer. CDR3s include the opening cysteine and the closing phenylalanine or tryptophan. Each record gives: CDR3 protein, J gene, clone size, V gene. Part of the rows lack a size; the others show once, few, many or a class for expanded clones.

CDR3: CASSEDGRALPKNIQYF; J: TRBJ2-4; size: few; V: TRBV6-1
CDR3: CASSEQGAGNTIYF; J: TRBJ1-3; size: .; V: TRBV9
CDR3: CASSPGLAETYEQYF; J: TRBJ2-7; size: .; V: TRBV18
CDR3: CASSQEVPGTGTDTQYF; J: TRBJ2-3; size: .; V: TRBV4-2
CDR3: CASRRDPGDSYGYTF; J: TRBJ1-2; size: .; V: TRBV6-5
CDR3: CASSLTGGAGATNEKLFF; J: TRBJ1-4; size: .; V: TRBV4-3
CDR3: CASSPPGQSNSPLHF; J: TRBJ1-6; size: .; V: TRBV7-9
CDR3: CASSLAIAGDTDTQYF; J: TRBJ2-3; size: .; V: TRBV7-9
CDR3: CASSPPVGEMRAFF; J: TRBJ1-1; size: .; V: TRBV28
CDR3: CSVDDRIRTLRHYGYTF; J: TRBJ1-2; size: .; V: TRBV29-1
CDR3: CASSAGQGGSPLHF; J: TRBJ1-6; size: few; V: TRBV10-1
CDR3: CASSSPSMADTQYF; J: TRBJ2-3; size: .; V: TRBV11-2
CDR3: CAWSVPVRSEQYF; J: TRBJ2-7; size: few; V: TRBV30
CDR3: CASSENRRLGTQYF; J: TRBJ2-5; size: .; V: TRBV10-1
CDR3: CASSRGQGKGEQYF; J: TRBJ2-7; size: few; V: TRBV18
CDR3: CASSLSGTVNTEAFF; J: TRBJ1-1; size: .; V: TRBV6-5
CDR3: CASSQMTDRPRGDNEQFF; J: TRBJ2-1; size: .; V: TRBV14
CDR3: CASSPEHGHRSNTIYF; J: TRBJ1-3; size: .; V: TRBV27
CDR3: CASSRDRAQETQYF; J: TRBJ2-5; size: .; V: TRBV18
CDR3: CASSLGLPPPDEQFF; J: TRBJ2-1; size: .; V: TRBV7-9
CDR3: CAWSVRGTGRFSGANVLTF; J: TRBJ2-6; size: few; V: TRBV30
CDR3: CASRRGTDSPLHF; J: TRBJ1-6; size: .; V: TRBV25-1
CDR3: CASSPDWGETQYF; J: TRBJ2-5; size: .; V: TRBV7-7
CDR3: CASSPQAGVEQFF; J: TRBJ2-1; size: .; V: TRBV6-5
CDR3: CASSIREGEQYF; J: TRBJ2-7; size: few; V: TRBV19
CDR3: CASSLGRNYGYTF; J: TRBJ1-2; size: .; V: TRBV5-1
CDR3: CASSPAANTEAFF; J: TRBJ1-1; size: .; V: TRBV18
CDR3: CASSLVGDRGSPLHF; J: TRBJ1-6; size: .; V: TRBV27
CDR3: CASSQDGGRGTQYF; J: TRBJ2-3; size: .; V: TRBV4-1
CDR3: CASRKQGSGELFF; J: TRBJ2-2; size: .; V: TRBV5-1
CDR3: CASETGYYGYTF; J: TRBJ1-2; size: .; V: TRBV6-6
CDR3: CASSGGGTEAFF; J: TRBJ1-1; size: .; V: TRBV6-1
CDR3: CAWRTSGHTGELFF; J: TRBJ2-2; size: .; V: TRBV30